This T cell receptor (beta chain) was profiled in a study of cytomegalovirus exposure and HLA in healthy donors. Looked up from germline, CDR1 is LGHNA and CDR2 is YSLEER. The CDR3 has 15 residues. V shed 5 bases, J shed 5 bases, and the junction held 8 bases outside the gene matches. This clone was observed a handful of times. PCR involved 60 Vbeta and 13 Jbeta primers. Clones were read by immunoSEQ multiplex PCR, and TCRdb kept only the in-frame ones, dropping some. The sample lists over 150,000 clones, around 69% occurring once. The V gene is TRBV4-3, the J gene TRBJ1-1; TRBD1 agrees at 10 bases. Sample: PBMCs. The receptor's source is a woman aged 30 to 39 in good health and CMV-seronegative. The CDR3 DNA follows: TGCGCCAGCAGCAGGGGACAGGGGTTATTGACTGAAGCTTTCTTT. This translates into CASSRGQGLLTEAFF.